Below, 21 T cell receptor beta chains from the same sample are listed, as sequenced in a study of CD8 T cells in Susac syndrome (dated by TCRdb to between 2018 and 2021). Libraries were constructed by the immunoSEQ multiplex PCR assay. RNA was extracted with the RNeasy kit and 0.5 to 1 ug was reverse transcribed using random hexamers. Through fastp at Q25 and MiXCR, TCRdb rebuilt clones from the public reads, retaining in-frame beta chains. Each CDR3 protein appears once, grouped with its most common genes and DNA. This sample lists roughly 150,000 distinct CDR3 sequences; just under 95% were detected once. The ten largest clones capture roughly 0.21% of the sample. Sequenced: CD8+ T cells from PBMCs. The receptors here all came from a human donor with multiple sclerosis.

This rearrangement joins TRBV12-3 or TRBV12-4 to TRBJ2-2, with D maybe TRBD2 (5 bases). CDR3 length: 18 amino acids. Trimming pared 5 bases from V and 5 bases from J, leaving 24 bases between. The CDR3 loop reads CASSLSSRGRPRTGELFF. The CDR3 DNA reads TGTGCCAGCAGTCTTAGCTCGCGAGGGCGGCCGCGAACCGGGGAGCTGTTTTTT.

The chain is built from TRBV27 and TRBJ2-3, with D tentatively TRBD1 (6 bases). The CDR3 is 16 amino acids. Germline V CDR1 and CDR2: MNHEY, SMNVEV (reference sequence). The V end lost 5 bases, the J end lost 5 bases, and 20 bases lay between the germline ends. The CDR3 sequence is CASSVQGRGRVDTQYF. CDR3 DNA sequence: TGTGCCAGCAGTGTCCAGGGGAGAGGTCGAGTAGATACGCAGTATTTT.

A note on this clonotype: At one end the junction does not follow the germline gene, possibly because of a read error. The chain links TRBV29-1 to TRBJ1-6, with D perhaps TRBD1 (5 bases). The CDR3 covers 10 residues. CDR1 and CDR2 (germline): SQVTM, ANQGSEA. The CDR3 loop reads CSVWWLWGYF. In DNA form, the CDR3 reads TGCAGCGTTTGGTGGTTATGGGGCTACTTT.

The chain employs TRBV12-5 and TRBJ2-7; perhaps TRBD2 as D (6 bases). Trimming removed 3 bases at V and 9 bases at J, with 9 bases between. The CDR3 has 11 amino acids. CDR1 and CDR2 from the germline V gene are LGHNT and FRNRAP. CDR3 sequence: CASGFGGVQYF. The CDR3 DNA reads as TGTGCTAGTGGTTTCGGAGGGGTGCAGTACTTC.

The chain joins TRBV20-1 to TRBJ2-2, with 7 bases matching TRBD2. With V trimmed by 0 bases and J by 4 bases, 5 bases remained unmatched. Germline V gene lookup returns CDR1 DFQATT and CDR2 SNEGSKA (reference sequence). The CDR3 is made up of 15 amino acids. This CDR3 is CSARDRGEATGELFF. As DNA, the CDR3 is TGCAGTGCTAGAGATCGGGGGGAGGCCACCGGGGAGCTGTTTTTT.

This chain uses TRBV6-2 or TRBV6-3 with TRBJ2-3; D is undetermined. Germline V gene sequence: CDR1 MNHEY, CDR2 SVGEGT. The CDR3 has 17 amino acids. Trimming took 0 bases from V and 6 from J, leaving 19 bases between them. CDR3 in DNA: TGTGCCAGCAGTTACTCCAGACTGGCACCGGATCCGGATACGCAGTATTTT. It translates to CASSYSRLAPDPDTQYF.

This chain links TRBV12-3 or TRBV12-4 with TRBJ1-1; D ambiguous. The CDR3 is 12 amino acids. V lost 2 bases and J lost 6, with 7 bases in between. The CDR3: CASSLSASEAFF. The CDR3 DNA reads TGTGCCAGCAGTTTATCCGCCTCTGAAGCTTTCTTT.

The rearrangement links TRBV3-1 to TRBJ2-5; no definite D call. In germline, CDR1 is LGHDT, CDR2 YNNKEL (reference sequence). The CDR3 loop spans 14 amino acids. Trimming took 0 bases from V and 5 from J, leaving 10 bases between them. Here the CDR3 reads CASSQDFLRETQYF. Written as DNA, the CDR3 is TGTGCCAGCAGCCAAGATTTCTTGCGTGAGACCCAGTACTTC.

The rearrangement uses TRBV24-1 and TRBJ2-2, with D perhaps matching TRBD2 (6 bases). This CDR3 has 15 amino acids. The germline gives CDR1 KGHDR, CDR2 SFDVKD. V shed 3 bases and J shed 6 bases, with 13 bases lying between them. This CDR3 reads CATSDPRGRPGELFF. DNA for the CDR3: TGTGCCACCAGTGATCCCCGGGGGAGACCCGGGGAGCTGTTTTTT.

The CDR3 loop reads CASSLQDRAIFGYTF. The CDR3 nucleotides read TGCGCCAGCAGCCTCCAAGACAGGGCAATTTTTGGCTACACCTTC. V is TRBV5-1 and J is TRBJ1-2; 7 bases agree with TRBD1. J was trimmed by 7 bases and V by 4 bases; bases with no gene match: 13. The germline CDR1 and CDR2 sequences are SGHRS and YFSETQ. The CDR3 runs 15 residues.

This clonotype was seen more than once but under ten times. This chain uses TRBV5-6 with TRBJ2-1; D is possibly TRBD1 (6 bases). This CDR3 has 12 amino acids. The V and J ends lost 4 bases and 5 bases respectively, with 7 bases between them. Germline V gives CDR1 SGHDT, CDR2 YYEEEE. CDR3 protein: CASSHRDNEQFF. The CDR3 nucleotides are TGTGCCAGCAGCCACAGGGACAATGAGCAGTTCTTC.

This chain uses TRBV23-1 with TRBJ1-4; D is unresolved. TRBV23-1 is an ORF, and what it does is uncertain. Trimming cost V 0 bases and J 7 bases, with 18 bases left between them. This CDR3 comprises 17 residues. The DNA for the CDR3 is TGCGCCAGCAGTCAATCAGGCCATAGGTGTTTTAGTGAAAAACTGTTTTTT. As protein: CASSQSGHRCFSEKLFF.

V is TRBV29-1 and J is TRBJ2-1, with no clear D. This CDR3 is 14 amino acids long. The V end was cut by 7 bases, the J end by 1 base, with 14 bases between. CDR1 is SQVTM and CDR2 is ANQGSEA in the germline V gene. The CDR3 loop reads CSGSRVGSYNEQFF. CDR3 sequence (DNA): TGCAGCGGATCCCGGGTAGGTTCCTACAATGAGCAGTTCTTC.

This chain links TRBV9 with TRBJ1-2; TRBD1 matches at 8 bases. This CDR3 is 17 amino acids long. The V segment lost 0 bases and the J segment 5 bases; nucleotides outside the gene matches: 12. The germline CDR1 and CDR2 sequences are SGDLS and YYNGEE. CDR3 loop: CASSVVTGARPDYGYTF. Written as DNA, the CDR3 is TGTGCCAGCAGCGTAGTGACAGGGGCAAGGCCCGATTATGGCTACACCTTC.

This clonotype was seen only once. The chain links TRBV7-9 to TRBJ2-3, with 8 bases lining up with TRBD2. Germline lookup yields CDR1 SEHNR and CDR2 FQNEAQ (reference sequence). J lost 2 bases, V lost 3 bases, and 10 bases had no gene match. The CDR3 is made up of 17 amino acids. For the CDR3, the DNA is TGTGCCAGCAGCTTTCCTAGAACTAGCGGCTACACAGATACGCAGTATTTT. Encoded protein: CASSFPRTSGYTDTQYF.

CDR3 amino acids: CASRPGVSYEQYF. The CDR3 region has the DNA TGTGCCAGCAGACCAGGGGTTTCCTACGAGCAGTACTTC. The rearrangement links TRBV7-9 to TRBJ2-7, with D possibly being TRBD1 (6 bases). CDR3 length equals 13 residues. The germline V gene encodes CDR1 SEHNR and CDR2 FQNEAQ (reference sequence). Trimming removed 6 bases at V and 1 base at J, with 10 bases between.

This chain links TRBV9 with TRBJ1-6, with 8 bases fitting TRBD1. Germline CDR1 reads SGDLS; CDR2 reads YYNGEE. The CDR3 extends over 14 amino acids. V gave up 3 bases and J gave up 5 bases; unmatched junction bases: 1. CDR3 bases: TGTGCCAGCAGCGCGGACAGGGATAATTCACCCCTCCACTTT. It is translated as CASSADRDNSPLHF.

The V and J genes are TRBV23-1 and TRBJ1-2; D is possibly TRBD1 (6 bases). TRBV23-1 counts as an open reading frame of uncertain function. Trimming pared 4 bases from V and 7 bases from J, leaving 13 bases between. The CDR3 is made up of 13 amino acids. The CDR3 DNA reads TGCGCCAGCAGTCCCTACAGGGTACTTGGCTACACCTTC. Its translation is CASSPYRVLGYTF.

This chain joins TRBV3-1 and TRBJ1-6; 7 bases fit TRBD1. Germline V gene data show CDR1 as LGHDT and CDR2 as YNNKEL (reference sequence). With V trimmed by 0 bases and J by 7 bases, 3 bases remained unmatched. CDR3 length equals 15 residues. CDR3 DNA: TGTGCCAGCAGCCAAGAAGGGACAGAAAATTCACCCCTCCACTTT. This translates into CASSQEGTENSPLHF.

The DNA for the CDR3 is TGTGCCAGCAGCGCACGGGACAGCCGCTCTGAAGCTTTCTTT. Protein sequence: CASSARDSRSEAFF. V usage is TRBV9 and J usage is TRBJ1-1; 7 positions match TRBD1. V lost 3 bases, J lost 6 bases, and 8 bases stayed unmatched. CDR3 length: 14 amino acids. Germline-derived CDR1 and CDR2 are SGDLS and YYNGEE. The full variable domain, with the rest looked up from reference TRBV9 and TRBJ1-1, is DSGVTQTPKHLITATGQRVTLRCSPRSGDLSVYWYQQSLDQGLQFLIQYYNGEERAKGNILERFSAQQFPDLHSELNLSSLELGDSALYFCASSARDSRSEAFFGQGTRLTVV.

The CDR3 reads CASRLAGGQADTQYF. In DNA, the CDR3 is TGTGCCAGCAGGTTAGCGGGGGGGCAGGCAGATACGCAGTATTTT. V and J are TRBV27 and TRBJ2-3, with TRBD2 identical over 11 bases. Germline loops: CDR1 MNHEY, CDR2 SMNVEV (reference sequence). Trimming at V came to 6 bases and at J to 4 bases, leaving 6 bases not matched to a gene. CDR3 length equals 15 residues.